Reported below is one TCR beta chain. Assay: immunoSEQ multiplex PCR; the TCRdb copy retains only in-frame clones and omits some. The sample has 150,000 to 200,000 clones; around 80% are singletons. This entry is derived from a study of blood T cell repertoires in COVID-19. The CDR3 spans 16 residues. Trimming left V 0 bases short and J 4 bases short, with 14 bases between. Germline CDR1 reads LGHNA; CDR2 reads YNFKEQ. The TCR originated in a woman of 80 years or more with active or convalescent COVID-19. The chain recombines TRBV4-2 with TRBJ2-3; D perhaps matches TRBD2 (6 bases). Source material: peripheral blood. CDR3 nucleotide sequence: TGTGCCAGCAGCCAAGAGGTGGGCAGGGAGGCAGATACGCAGTATTTT. Encoded protein: CASSQEVGREADTQYF.